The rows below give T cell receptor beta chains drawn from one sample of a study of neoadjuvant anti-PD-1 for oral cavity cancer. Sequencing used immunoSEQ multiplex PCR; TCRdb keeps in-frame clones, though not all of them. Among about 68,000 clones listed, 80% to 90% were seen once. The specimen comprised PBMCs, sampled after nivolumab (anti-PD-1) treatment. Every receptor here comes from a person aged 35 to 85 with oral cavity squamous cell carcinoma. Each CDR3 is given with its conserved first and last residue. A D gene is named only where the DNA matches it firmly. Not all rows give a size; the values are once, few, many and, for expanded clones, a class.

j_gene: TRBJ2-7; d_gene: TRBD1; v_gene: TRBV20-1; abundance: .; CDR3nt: TGCAGTGGACAGGGGGAGTTCGAGCAGTACTTC; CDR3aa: CSGQGEFEQYF
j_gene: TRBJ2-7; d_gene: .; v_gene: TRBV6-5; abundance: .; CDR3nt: TGTGCCAGCAGGCCCAGGGGGGACTCCTACGAGCAGTACTTC; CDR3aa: CASRPRGDSYEQYF
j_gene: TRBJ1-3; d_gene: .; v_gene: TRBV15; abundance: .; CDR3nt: TGTGCCACCAGGGGACTTCAACAGGGAATCTCTGGAAACACCATATATTTT; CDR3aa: CATRGLQQGISGNTIYF
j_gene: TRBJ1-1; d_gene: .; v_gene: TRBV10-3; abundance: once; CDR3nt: TGTGCCATCAGGGACGGTGAGGGAACTGAAGCTTTCTTT; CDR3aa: CAIRDGEGTEAFF
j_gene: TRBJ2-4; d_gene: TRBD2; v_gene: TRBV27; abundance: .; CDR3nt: TGTGCCAGCTCGGTGTGGGGGGGGAAAAACATTCAGTACTTC; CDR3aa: CASSVWGGKNIQYF
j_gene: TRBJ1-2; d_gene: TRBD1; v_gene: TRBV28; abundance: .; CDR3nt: TGTGCCAGCAGTTCATACCCTGGACAGGGGGACTATGGCTACACCTTC; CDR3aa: CASSSYPGQGDYGYTF
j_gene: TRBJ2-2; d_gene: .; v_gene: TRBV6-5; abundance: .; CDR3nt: TGTGCCAGCAGCCAGGGCCTTGGGGAGCTGTTTTTT; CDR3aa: CASSQGLGELFF
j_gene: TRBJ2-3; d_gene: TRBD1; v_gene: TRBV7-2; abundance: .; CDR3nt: TGTGCCAGCAGCTGGGCCGGGACAGGGGGCCGCGCAGATACGCAGTATTTT; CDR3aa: CASSWAGTGGRADTQYF
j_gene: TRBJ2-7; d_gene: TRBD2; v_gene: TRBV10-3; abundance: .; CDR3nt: TGTGCCATCACCCAAGGGGGACTAGCGGGAGGAAGGTCCGAGCAGTACTTC; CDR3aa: CAITQGGLAGGRSEQYF
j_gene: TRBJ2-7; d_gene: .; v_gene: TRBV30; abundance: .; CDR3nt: TGTGCCTGGAGTGTACACCCCCCTTCCTACGAGCAGTACTTC; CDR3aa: CAWSVHPPSYEQYF
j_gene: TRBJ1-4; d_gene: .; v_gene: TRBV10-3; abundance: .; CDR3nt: TGTGCCATCAGTGAGGGGGGGGTTGGTGAAAAACTGTTTTTT; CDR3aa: CAISEGGVGEKLFF
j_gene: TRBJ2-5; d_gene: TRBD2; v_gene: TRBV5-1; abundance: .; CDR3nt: TGCGCCAGCAGGTTGGCGGGAGGGCTCCAAGAGACCCAGTACTTC; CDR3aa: CASRLAGGLQETQYF
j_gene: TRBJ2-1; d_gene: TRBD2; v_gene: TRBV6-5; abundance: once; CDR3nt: TGTGCCAGCAGTTCTAGCGGGCCCTCCTACAATGAGCAGTTCTTC; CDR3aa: CASSSSGPSYNEQFF
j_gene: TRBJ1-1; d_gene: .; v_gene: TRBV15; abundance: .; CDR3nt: TGTGCCACCAGCATATCAGGTGGGGGGAAGAACACTGAAGCTTTCTTT; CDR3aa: CATSISGGGKNTEAFF
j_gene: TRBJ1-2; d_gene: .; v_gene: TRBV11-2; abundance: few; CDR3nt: TGTGCCAGCAGCGAAGGACGGAGTGGCTACACCTTC; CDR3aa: CASSEGRSGYTF
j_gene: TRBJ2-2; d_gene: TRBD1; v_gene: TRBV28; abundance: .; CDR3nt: TGTGCCAGCAGTTTCCCCCCGGGACAGGCCTTCGGCGGGGAGCTGTTTTTT; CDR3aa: CASSFPPGQAFGGELFF
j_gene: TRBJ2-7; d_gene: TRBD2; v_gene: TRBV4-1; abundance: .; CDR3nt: TGCGCCAGCAGCCGGGGACTAGCGGGCCAAAGCTCCTACGAGCAGTACTTC; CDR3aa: CASSRGLAGQSSYEQYF
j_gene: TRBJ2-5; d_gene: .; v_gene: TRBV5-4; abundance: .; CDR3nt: TGTGCCAGCAGCTTGCGAGCGGGTGAGACCCAGTACTTC; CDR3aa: CASSLRAGETQYF
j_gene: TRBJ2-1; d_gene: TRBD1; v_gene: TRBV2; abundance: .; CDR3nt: TGTGCCAGCACCCCTGACAGGGTCAATGAGCAGTTCTTC; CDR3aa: CASTPDRVNEQFF
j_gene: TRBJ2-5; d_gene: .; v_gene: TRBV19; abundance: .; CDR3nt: TGTGCCAGTAGTATAAAGGGTGCCCTACAAGAGACCCAGTACTTC; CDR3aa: CASSIKGALQETQYF
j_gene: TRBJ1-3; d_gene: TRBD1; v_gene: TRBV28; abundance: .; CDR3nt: TGTGCCAGCAGAAATTTAGGACAGGGGGACAAGTCTGGAAACACCATATATTTT; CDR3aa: CASRNLGQGDKSGNTIYF
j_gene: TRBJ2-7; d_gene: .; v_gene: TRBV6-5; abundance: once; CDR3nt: TGTGCCAGCAGTTACTACTCCCTCGGCTCCTACGAGCAGTACTTC; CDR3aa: CASSYYSLGSYEQYF
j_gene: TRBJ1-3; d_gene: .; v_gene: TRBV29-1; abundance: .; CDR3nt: TGCAGCGTGAGACAGTCTGGAAACACCATATATTTT; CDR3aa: CSVRQSGNTIYF
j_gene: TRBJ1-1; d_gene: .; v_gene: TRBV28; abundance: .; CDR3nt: TGTGCCAGCAGCCCCCCGGCCATCCTACAGGGTGAAGCTTTCTTT; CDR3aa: CASSPPAILQGEAFF
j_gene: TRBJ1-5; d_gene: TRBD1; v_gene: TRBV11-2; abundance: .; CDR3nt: TGTGCCAGCAGCTGGACAGGGCGCAATCAGCCCCAGCATTTT; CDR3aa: CASSWTGRNQPQHF
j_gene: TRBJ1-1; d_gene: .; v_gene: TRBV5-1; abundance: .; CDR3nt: TGCGCCAGCAGCTCCCTTGGGGGTTGGCGTGACACTGAAGCTTTCTTT; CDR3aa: CASSSLGGWRDTEAFF
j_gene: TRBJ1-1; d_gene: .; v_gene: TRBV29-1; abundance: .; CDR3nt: TGCAGCGTTGTGGTAGCACAGGGTAACACTGAAGCTTTCTTT; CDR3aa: CSVVVAQGNTEAFF
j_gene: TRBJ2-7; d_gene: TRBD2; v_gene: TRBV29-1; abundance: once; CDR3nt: TGCAGCGTTGAAGATAGCGGGAAACTAGCGGGAGGAGGCGAGCAGTACTTC; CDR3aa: CSVEDSGKLAGGGEQYF
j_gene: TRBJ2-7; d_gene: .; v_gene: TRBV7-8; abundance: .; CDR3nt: TGTGCCAGCAGTTCCTCAGGCGAGCAGTACTTC; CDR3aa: CASSSSGEQYF
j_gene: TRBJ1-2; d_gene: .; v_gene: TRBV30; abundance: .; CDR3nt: TGTACCTACGGATTTGGCTACACCTTC; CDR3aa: CTYGFGYTF
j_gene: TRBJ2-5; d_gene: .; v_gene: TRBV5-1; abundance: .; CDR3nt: TGCGCCAGCAGCTTGGCTCACGGCGGGACCCAGTACTTC; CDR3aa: CASSLAHGGTQYF
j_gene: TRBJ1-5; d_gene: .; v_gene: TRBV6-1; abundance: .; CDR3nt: TGTGCCAGCGGTTTTGATCAGCCCCAGCATTTT; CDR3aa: CASGFDQPQHF
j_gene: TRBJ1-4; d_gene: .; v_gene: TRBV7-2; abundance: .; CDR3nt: TGTGCCAGCAGCTTACAGGGGCAGGATGAAAAACTGTTTTTT; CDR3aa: CASSLQGQDEKLFF
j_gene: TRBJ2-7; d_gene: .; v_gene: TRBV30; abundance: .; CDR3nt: TGTGCCTGGAGCCCCAACGGGCCGGGAGTAAACGAGCAGTACTTC; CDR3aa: CAWSPNGPGVNEQYF
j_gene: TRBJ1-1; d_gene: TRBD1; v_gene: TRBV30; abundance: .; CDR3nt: TGTGCCTGGAGTGGGGTCCGGACAGGGGGGCACACTGAAGCTTTCTTT; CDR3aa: CAWSGVRTGGHTEAFF
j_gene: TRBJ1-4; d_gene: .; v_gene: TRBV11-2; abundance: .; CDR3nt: TGTGCCAGCAGCTTAAGCCAAGTTAATGAAAAACTGTTTTTT; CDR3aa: CASSLSQVNEKLFF
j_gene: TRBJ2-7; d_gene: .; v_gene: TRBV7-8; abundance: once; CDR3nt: TGTGCCAGCAGCCCTGACAGTCCCTACGAGCAGTACTTC; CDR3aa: CASSPDSPYEQYF
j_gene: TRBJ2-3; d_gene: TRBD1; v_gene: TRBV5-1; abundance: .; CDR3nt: TGCGCCAGCGCTTCTGGGACAGGGGGATCAGATACGCAGTATTTT; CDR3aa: CASASGTGGSDTQYF
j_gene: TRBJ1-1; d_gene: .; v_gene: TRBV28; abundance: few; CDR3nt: TGTGCCAGCAGTTTGGGAGGGGGCACTGAAGCTTTCTTT; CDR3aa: CASSLGGGTEAFF
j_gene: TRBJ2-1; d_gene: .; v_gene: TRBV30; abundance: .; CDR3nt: TGTGCCTGGAGCGTTTGGGAAAATGAGCAGTTCTTC; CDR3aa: CAWSVWENEQFF